The T cell receptor (beta chain) under discussion was sequenced for a study of T cells expressing NK-cell markers. CDR3 length equals 16 residues. Looked up from germline, CDR1 is SNHLY and CDR2 is FYNNEI. In generating TCR beta cDNA, 5'RACE template switching with UMIs was used. TCRdb re-called the 5' RACE reads and gives one entry per CDR3 protein, without DNA. Across approximately 550,000 distinct CDR3 sequences, the top ten clones capture around 4% of the sample. The rearrangement links TRBV2 to TRBJ2-2; there is no DNA to check the TCRdb D call of TRBD2. Sequencing was carried out using blood T cells: a sorted CD56 or NKG2C T cell subset, CD4+ or CD8+ T cells, or bulk PBMC T cells (not recorded which). The source is a young man in good health. The CDR3 sequence: CASDFIGGVETGELFF.